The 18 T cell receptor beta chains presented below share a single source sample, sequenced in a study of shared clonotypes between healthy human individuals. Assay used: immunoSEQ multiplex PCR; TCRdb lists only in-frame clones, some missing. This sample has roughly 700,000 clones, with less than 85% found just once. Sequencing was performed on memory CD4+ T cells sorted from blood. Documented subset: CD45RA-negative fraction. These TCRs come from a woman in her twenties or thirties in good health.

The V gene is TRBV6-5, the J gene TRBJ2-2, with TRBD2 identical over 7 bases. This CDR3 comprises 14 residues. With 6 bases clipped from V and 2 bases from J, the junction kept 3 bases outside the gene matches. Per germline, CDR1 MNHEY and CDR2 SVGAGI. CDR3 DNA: TGTGCCAGCAGGAGGACTAGAAACACCGGGGAGCTGTTTTTT. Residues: CASRRTRNTGELFF.

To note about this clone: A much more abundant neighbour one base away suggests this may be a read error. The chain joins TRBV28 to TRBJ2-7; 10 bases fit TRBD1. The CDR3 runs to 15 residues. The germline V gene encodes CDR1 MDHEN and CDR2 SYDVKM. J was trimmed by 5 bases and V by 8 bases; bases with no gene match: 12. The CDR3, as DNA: TGTGCCAGCGGTATAGCCGGGACAGGGGACCACGAGCAGTACTTC. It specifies CASGIAGTGDHEQYF.

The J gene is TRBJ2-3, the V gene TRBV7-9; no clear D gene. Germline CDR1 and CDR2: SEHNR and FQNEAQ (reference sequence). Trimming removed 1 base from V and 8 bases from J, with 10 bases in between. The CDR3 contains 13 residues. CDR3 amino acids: CASSLDPDGTQYF. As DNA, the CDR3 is TGTGCCAGCAGCTTAGACCCGGACGGTACGCAGTATTTT.

The CDR3 sequence is CASSDPGQRKNEKLFF. The CDR3 bases are TGTGCCAGCAGCGACCCCGGACAGAGAAAAAATGAAAAACTGTTTTTT. The V gene is TRBV7-9, the J gene TRBJ1-4, with D possibly being TRBD1 (6 bases). Trimming removed 5 bases at V and 5 bases at J, with 18 bases between. The CDR3 is 16 amino acids. Germline V CDR1 and CDR2: SEHNR, FQNEAQ (reference sequence).

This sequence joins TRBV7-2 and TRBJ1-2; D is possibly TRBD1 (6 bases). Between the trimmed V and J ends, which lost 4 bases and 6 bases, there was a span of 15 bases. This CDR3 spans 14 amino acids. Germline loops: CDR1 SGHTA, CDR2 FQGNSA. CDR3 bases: TGTGCCAGCAGCTCTCTGGGGGCCTTTGATGGCTACACCTTC. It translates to CASSSLGAFDGYTF.

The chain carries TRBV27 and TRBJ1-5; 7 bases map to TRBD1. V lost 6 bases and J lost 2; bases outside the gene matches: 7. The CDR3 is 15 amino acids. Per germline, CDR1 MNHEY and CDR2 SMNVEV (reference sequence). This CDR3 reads CASRPQGYGNQPQHF. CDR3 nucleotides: TGTGCCAGCAGGCCACAGGGGTATGGCAATCAGCCCCAGCATTTT.

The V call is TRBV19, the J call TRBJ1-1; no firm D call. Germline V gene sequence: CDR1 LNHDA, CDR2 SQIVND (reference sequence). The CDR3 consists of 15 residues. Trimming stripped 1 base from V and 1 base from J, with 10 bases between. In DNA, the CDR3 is TGTGCCAGTAGTATAGTACCGGGCGGGAACACTGAAGCTTTCTTT. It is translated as CASSIVPGGNTEAFF.

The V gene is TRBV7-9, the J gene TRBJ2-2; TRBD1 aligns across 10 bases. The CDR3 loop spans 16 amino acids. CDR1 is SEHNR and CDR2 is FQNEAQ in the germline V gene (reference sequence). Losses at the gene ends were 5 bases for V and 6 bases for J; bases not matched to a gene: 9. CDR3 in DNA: TGTGCCAGCAGCATCCGGGACAGGGGTGGGCCCGGGGAGCTGTTTTTT. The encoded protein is CASSIRDRGGPGELFF.

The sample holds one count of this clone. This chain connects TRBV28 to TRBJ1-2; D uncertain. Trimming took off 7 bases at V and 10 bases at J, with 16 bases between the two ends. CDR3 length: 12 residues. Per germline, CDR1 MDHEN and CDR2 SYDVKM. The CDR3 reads CASTQKAGFYTF. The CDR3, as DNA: TGTGCCAGCACCCAAAAGGCGGGATTCTACACCTTC.

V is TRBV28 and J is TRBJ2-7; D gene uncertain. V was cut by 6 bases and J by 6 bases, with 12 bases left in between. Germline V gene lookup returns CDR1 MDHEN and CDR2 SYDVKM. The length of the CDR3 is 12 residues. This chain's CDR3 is CASRAQVGEQYF. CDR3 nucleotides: TGTGCCAGCAGGGCCCAGGTTGGCGAGCAGTACTTC.

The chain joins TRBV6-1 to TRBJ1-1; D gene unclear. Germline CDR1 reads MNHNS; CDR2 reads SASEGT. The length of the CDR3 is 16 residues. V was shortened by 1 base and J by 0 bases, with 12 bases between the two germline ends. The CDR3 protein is CASSEGARLMNTEAFF. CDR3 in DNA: TGTGCCAGCAGTGAAGGGGCAAGACTTATGAACACTGAAGCTTTCTTT.

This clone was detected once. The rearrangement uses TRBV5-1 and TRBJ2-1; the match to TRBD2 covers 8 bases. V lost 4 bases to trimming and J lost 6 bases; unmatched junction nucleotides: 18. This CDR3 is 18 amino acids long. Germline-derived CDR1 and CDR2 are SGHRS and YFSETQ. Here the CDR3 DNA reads TGCGCCAGCAGCGAACAGGGCCAACGACTAGCGACGCCCAATGAGCAGTTCTTC. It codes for CASSEQGQRLATPNEQFF.

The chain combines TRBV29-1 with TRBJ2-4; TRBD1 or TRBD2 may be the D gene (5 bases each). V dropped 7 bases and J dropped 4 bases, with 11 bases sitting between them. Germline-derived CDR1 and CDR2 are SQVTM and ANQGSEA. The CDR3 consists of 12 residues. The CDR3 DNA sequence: TGCAGCGGCCGGGACCGAAAAAACATTCAGTACTTC. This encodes CSGRDRKNIQYF.

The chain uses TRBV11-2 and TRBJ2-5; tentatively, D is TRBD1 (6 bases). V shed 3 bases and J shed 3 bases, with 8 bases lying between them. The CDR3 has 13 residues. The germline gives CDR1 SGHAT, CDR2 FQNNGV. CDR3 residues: CASSFKGEETQYF. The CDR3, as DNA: TGTGCCAGCAGCTTCAAGGGGGAAGAGACCCAGTACTTC.

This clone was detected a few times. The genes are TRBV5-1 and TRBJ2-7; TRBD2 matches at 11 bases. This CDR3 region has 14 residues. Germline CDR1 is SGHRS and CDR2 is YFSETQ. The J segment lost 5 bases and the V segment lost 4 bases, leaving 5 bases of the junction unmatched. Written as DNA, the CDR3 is TGCGCCAGCAGCCACGGGACTAGCGGTAACGAGCAGTACTTC. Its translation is CASSHGTSGNEQYF. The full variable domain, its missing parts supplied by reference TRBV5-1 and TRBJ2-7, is KAGVTQTPRYLIKTRGQQVTLSCSPISGHRSVSWYQQTPGQGLQFLFEYFSETQRNKGNFPGRFSGRQFSNSRSEMNVSTLELGDSALYLCASSHGTSGNEQYFGPGTRLTVT.

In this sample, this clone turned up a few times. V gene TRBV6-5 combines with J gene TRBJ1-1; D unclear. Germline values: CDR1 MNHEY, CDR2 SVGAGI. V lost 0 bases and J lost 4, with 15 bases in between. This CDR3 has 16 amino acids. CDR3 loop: CASSYSLPDLPTEAFF. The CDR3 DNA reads TGTGCCAGCAGTTACTCCCTCCCGGATCTTCCCACTGAAGCTTTCTTT.

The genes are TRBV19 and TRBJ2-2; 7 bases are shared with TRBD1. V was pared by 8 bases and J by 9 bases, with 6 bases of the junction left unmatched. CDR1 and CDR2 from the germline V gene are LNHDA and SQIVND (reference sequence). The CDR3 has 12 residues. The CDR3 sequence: CASGTVDRELFF. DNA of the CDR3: TGTGCCAGTGGGACAGTGGACCGGGAGCTGTTTTTT. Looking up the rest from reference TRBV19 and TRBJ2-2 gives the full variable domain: DGGITQSPKYLFRKEGQNVTLSCEQNLNHDAMYWYRQDPGQGLRLIYYSQIVNDFQKGDIAEGYSVSREKKESFPLTVTSAQKNPTAFYLCASGTVDRELFFGEGSRLTVL.

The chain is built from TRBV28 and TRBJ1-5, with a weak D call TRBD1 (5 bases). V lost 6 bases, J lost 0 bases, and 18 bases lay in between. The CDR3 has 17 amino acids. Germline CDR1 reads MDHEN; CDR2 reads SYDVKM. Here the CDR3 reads CASRENPGTASNQPQHF. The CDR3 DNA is TGTGCCAGCAGAGAGAACCCCGGGACGGCTAGCAATCAGCCCCAGCATTTT.